A single sample gave rise to the 5 T cell receptor beta chains below, sequenced in a study of blood T cell repertoires in COVID-19. Profiling relied on immunoSEQ multiplex PCR, and the TCRdb table lists in-frame clones only, not all of them. Of over 10,000 clones in the sample, around 89% are singletons; the top ten hold less than 25%. Sequencing input: peripheral blood. These receptors all come from a human donor with active COVID-19. The donor label of this sample is uncertain.

The chain carries TRBV9 and TRBJ2-1, with 9 bases lining up with TRBD2. V dropped 3 bases and J dropped 7; count of bases not matched to a gene: 14. Germline CDR1 SGDLS, CDR2 YYNGEE. This CDR3 region has 17 residues. CDR3 nucleotide sequence: TGTGCCAGCAGCGCCTCTAGCGGGGTGGTCCCTGGGAATGAGCAGTTCTTC. Residues: CASSASSGVVPGNEQFF.

This rearrangement joins TRBV4-2 to TRBJ1-4; 7 nucleotides agree with TRBD1. The V gene end was trimmed by 4 bases and the J gene end by 7 bases; junction bases not matched to a gene: 6. From germline, CDR1 is LGHNA and CDR2 YNFKEQ. The CDR3 sequence is 14 residues long. The CDR3 protein is CASSPLTGSEKLFF. The CDR3 DNA reads TGTGCCAGCAGCCCCTTGACAGGGAGTGAAAAACTGTTTTTT.

This sequence joins TRBV7-9 and TRBJ2-1; D is perhaps TRBD2 (5 bases). V lost 5 bases, J lost 9 bases, and 8 bases lay in between. This CDR3 contains 11 residues. Germline CDR1 reads SEHNR; CDR2 reads FQNEAQ (reference sequence). CDR3 protein: CASSAAGEQFF. For the CDR3, the DNA is TGTGCCAGCAGCGCGGCGGGTGAGCAGTTCTTC.

The rearrangement links TRBV7-9 to TRBJ2-3; 8 bases are shared with TRBD2. The CDR3 has 13 residues. Germline V gives CDR1 SEHNR, CDR2 FQNEAQ (reference sequence). J gave up 7 bases and V 1 base, and 1 base lay outside the gene matches. The CDR3 sequence: CASSLGLANTQYF. The CDR3 DNA follows: TGTGCCAGCAGCTTAGGACTAGCGAATACGCAGTATTTT.

The chain has TRBV5-5 and TRBJ1-4, with D perhaps matching TRBD1 (6 bases). This CDR3 region has 14 residues. V shed 1 base and J shed 5 bases, with 9 bases lying between them. Germline-derived CDR1 and CDR2 are SGHKS and YYEKEE (reference sequence). This CDR3 is CASSLSGVNEKLFF. The DNA for the CDR3 is TGTGCCAGCAGCTTGTCAGGGGTCAATGAAAAACTGTTTTTT.